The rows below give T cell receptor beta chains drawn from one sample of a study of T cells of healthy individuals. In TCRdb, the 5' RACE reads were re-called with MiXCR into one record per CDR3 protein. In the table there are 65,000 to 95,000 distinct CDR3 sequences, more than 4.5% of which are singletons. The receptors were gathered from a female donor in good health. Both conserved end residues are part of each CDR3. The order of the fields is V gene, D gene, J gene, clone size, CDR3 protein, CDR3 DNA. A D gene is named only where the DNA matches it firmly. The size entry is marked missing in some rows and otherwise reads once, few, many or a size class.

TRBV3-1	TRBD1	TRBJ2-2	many	CASSLDRGSTGELFF	TGTGCCAGCAGCCTCGACAGGGGGTCCACCGGGGAGCTGTTTTTT
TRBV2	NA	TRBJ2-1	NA	CASSVGELQFF	TGTGCCAGCAGTGTGGGGGAATTGCAGTTCTTC
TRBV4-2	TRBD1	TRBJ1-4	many	CASSRTGGDEKLFF	TGTGCCAGCAGTCGGACAGGGGGCGATGAAAAACTGTTTTTT
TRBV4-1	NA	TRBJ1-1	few	CATMGGGGTEAFF	TGCGCCACCATGGGAGGGGGGGGCACTGAAGCTTTCTTT
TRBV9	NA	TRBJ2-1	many	CASSVGGGNEQFF	TGTGCCAGCAGCGTAGGAGGGGGAAATGAGCAGTTCTTC
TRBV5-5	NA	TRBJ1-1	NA	CASSLAGTPAVVEAFF	TGTGCCAGCAGCTTGGCCGGGACCCCGGCGGTAGTTGAAGCTTTCTTT
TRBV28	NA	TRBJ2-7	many	CASSLTAYEQYF	TGTGCCAGCAGTTTAACCGCCTACGAGCAGTACTTC
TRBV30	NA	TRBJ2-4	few	CAWSHGSSAKNIQYF	TGTGCCTGGAGTCACGGATCATCAGCCAAAAACATTCAGTACTTC
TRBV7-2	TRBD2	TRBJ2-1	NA	CASSFRFSRAGGVYNEQFF	TGTGCCAGCAGCTTTCGGTTCAGCCGGGCGGGAGGTGTCTACAATGAGCAGTTCTTC
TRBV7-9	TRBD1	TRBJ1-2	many	CASSTQGARGYTF	TGTGCCAGCAGCACCCAGGGGGCGCGGGGCTACACCTTC
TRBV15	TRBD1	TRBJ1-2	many	CATSRDGDRDGYTF	TGTGCCACCAGCAGAGACGGGGACAGGGATGGCTACACCTTC
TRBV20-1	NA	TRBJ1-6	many	CSASPIIPNSPLHF	TGCAGTGCTAGCCCCATCATTCCAAATTCACCCCTCCACTTT
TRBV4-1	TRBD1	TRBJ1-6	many	CASSPTFTGGRSPLHF	TGCGCCAGCAGCCCCACTTTTACAGGGGGGCGGTCACCCCTCCACTTT
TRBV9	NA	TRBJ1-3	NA	CASSPPGEDTIYF	TGTGCCAGCAGCCCCCCGGGGGAAGACACCATATATTTT
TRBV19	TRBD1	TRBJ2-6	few	CASSLDRGTYGANVLTF	TGTGCCAGTAGCCTGGACAGGGGTACGTACGGGGCCAACGTCCTGACTTTC
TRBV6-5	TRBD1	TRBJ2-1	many	CASSSRDRGRYEQFF	TGTGCCAGCAGTTCTCGGGACAGGGGGCGGTATGAGCAGTTCTTC
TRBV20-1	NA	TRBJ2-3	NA	CSARVGGDTQYF	TGCAGTGCTAGAGTAGGAGGGGATACGCAGTATTTT
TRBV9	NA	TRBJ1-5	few	CASSVDGTDNQPQHF	TGTGCCAGCAGCGTAGACGGGACGGACAATCAGCCCCAGCATTTT
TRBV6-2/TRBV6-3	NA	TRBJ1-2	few	CASSHGLSYGYTF	TGTGCCAGCAGCCACGGACTGAGCTATGGCTACACCTTC
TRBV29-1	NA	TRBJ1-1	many	CSVESSGLVFAEAFF	TGCAGCGTTGAGAGCTCAGGGTTAGTATTCGCTGAAGCTTTCTTT
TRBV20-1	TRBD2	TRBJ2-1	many	CSAPRHSSGDYNEQFF	TGCAGTGCCCCGAGACACTCTAGCGGGGACTACAATGAGCAGTTCTTC
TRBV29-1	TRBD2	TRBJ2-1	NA	CSVAGTSDYEQFF	TGCAGCGTTGCCGGGACTAGCGACTATGAGCAGTTCTTC
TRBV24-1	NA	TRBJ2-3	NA	CATSDFGREGTDTQYF	TGTGCCACCAGTGATTTCGGGAGAGAGGGCACAGATACGCAGTATTTT
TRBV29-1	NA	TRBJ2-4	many	CSVQITTGVNIQYF	TGCAGCGTCCAGATAACGACAGGCGTGAACATTCAGTACTTC
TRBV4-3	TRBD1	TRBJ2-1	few	CASSLLGQGDYNEQFF	TGCGCCAGCAGCCTCCTCGGACAGGGGGACTACAATGAGCAGTTCTTC
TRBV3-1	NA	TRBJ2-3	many	CASSQHSGSTDTQYF	TGTGCCAGCAGCCAACATAGCGGCAGCACAGATACGCAGTATTTT
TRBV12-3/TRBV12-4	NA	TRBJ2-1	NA	CASLGGRGGTEQFF	TGTGCCAGCCTTGGGGGCAGGGGGGGCACTGAGCAGTTCTTC
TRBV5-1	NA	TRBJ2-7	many	CASSWRGGDYEQYF	TGCGCCAGCAGCTGGAGGGGGGGGGACTACGAGCAGTACTTC
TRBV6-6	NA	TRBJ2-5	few	CASSARVQIQETQYF	TGTGCCAGCAGTGCCCGTGTACAGATCCAAGAGACCCAGTACTTC
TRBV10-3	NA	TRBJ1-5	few	CAISESSAGGPGRSWQPQHF	TGTGCCATCAGTGAGTCGTCAGCTGGGGGACCGGGGAGAAGCTGGCAGCCCCAGCATTTT
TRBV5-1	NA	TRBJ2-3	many	CASSLGQGPADTQYF	TGCGCCAGCAGCTTGGGGCAGGGCCCCGCAGATACGCAGTATTTT
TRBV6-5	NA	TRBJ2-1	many	CASSYAGTGEQFF	TGTGCCAGCAGTTACGCGGGGACGGGTGAGCAGTTCTTC
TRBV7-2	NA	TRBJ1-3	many	CASSPIPSGTGNTIYF	TGTGCCAGCAGCCCCATTCCTTCCGGGACTGGAAACACCATATATTTT
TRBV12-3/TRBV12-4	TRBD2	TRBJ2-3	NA	CASSLPTAGDGDTQYF	TGTGCCAGCAGTTTACCCACAGCGGGAGATGGAGATACGCAGTATTTT
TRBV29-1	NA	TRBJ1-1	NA	CSVVLNTEAFF	TGCAGCGTTGTACTCAACACTGAAGCTTTCTTT
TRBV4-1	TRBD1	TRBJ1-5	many	CASSQLGQGNQPQHF	TGCGCCAGCAGCCAACTGGGACAGGGGAATCAGCCCCAGCATTTT
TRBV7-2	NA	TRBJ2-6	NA	CSNTRAGANVLTF	TGTTCCAACACGCGAGCTGGGGCCAACGTCCTGACTTTC
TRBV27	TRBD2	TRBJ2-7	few	CASSPGLANSYEQYF	TGTGCCAGCAGTCCGGGACTAGCGAACTCCTACGAGCAGTACTTC
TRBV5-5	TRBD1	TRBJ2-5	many	CASSHGQARQETQYF	TGTGCCAGCAGCCACGGACAGGCGAGACAAGAGACCCAGTACTTC
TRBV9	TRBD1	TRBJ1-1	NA	CASSVGGTGKAEAFF	TGTGCCAGCAGCGTAGGAGGGACAGGGAAGGCTGAAGCTTTCTTT